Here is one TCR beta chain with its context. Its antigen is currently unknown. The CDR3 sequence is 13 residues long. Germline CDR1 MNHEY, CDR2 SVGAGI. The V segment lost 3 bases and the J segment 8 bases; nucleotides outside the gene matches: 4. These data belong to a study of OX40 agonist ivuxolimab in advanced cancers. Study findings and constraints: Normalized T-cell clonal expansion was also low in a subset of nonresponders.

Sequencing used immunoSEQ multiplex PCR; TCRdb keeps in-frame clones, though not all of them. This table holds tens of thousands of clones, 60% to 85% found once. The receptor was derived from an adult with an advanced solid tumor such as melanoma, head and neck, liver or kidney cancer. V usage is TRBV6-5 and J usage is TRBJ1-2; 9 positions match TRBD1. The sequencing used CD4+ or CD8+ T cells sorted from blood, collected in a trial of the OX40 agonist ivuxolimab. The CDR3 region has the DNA TGTGCCAGCAGTTATTGGACAGGGGAAGGCTACACCTTC. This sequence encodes CASSYWTGEGYTF.